The 7 T cell receptor beta chains in this list originate from one sample, sequenced in a study of human T cells and chemical hapten exposure. One entry per CDR3 protein, called by TCRdb with MiXCR from the RACE reads. The sample lists around 380,000 distinct CDR3 sequences, roughly 5% seen once, with 2% to 2.5% in the top ten. Time point described: patch test 1, 2 weeks after DPC sensitization. Described treatment: therapeutic diphenylcyclopropenone sensitization with weekly scalp DPC. This material consisted of whole blood, taken in connection with sensitization to the hapten diphenylcyclopropenone (DPC). Receptors originate from a woman in her forties or fifties with alopecia areata. Some clones in this sample may be carry-over from other donors' samples.

This clonotype was observed at least ten times. The chain is built from TRBV19 and TRBJ2-5; 13 nucleotides line up with TRBD2. This CDR3 is 20 amino acids long. Germline-derived CDR1 and CDR2 are LNHDA and SQIVND (reference sequence). V lost 0 bases and J lost 4; bases outside the gene matches: 14. The CDR3 DNA is TGTGCCAGTAGTATAGAGCCCCCCGGACTAGCGGGAGAAGCGACAGAGACCCAGTACTTC. Translating gives CASSIEPPGLAGEATETQYF. Using reference TRBV19 and TRBJ2-5 for the parts outside the CDR3, the full variable domain is DGGITQSPKYLFRKEGQNVTLSCEQNLNHDAMYWYRQDPGQGLRLIYYSQIVNDFQKGDIAEGYSVSREKKESFPLTVTSAQKNPTAFYLCASSIEPPGLAGEATETQYFGPGTRLLVL.

There are a few counts of this clonotype. The CDR3 region is CASSPERDRSYNEQFF. The CDR3 nucleotides read TGCGCCAGCAGCCCCGAGCGGGATCGGTCCTACAATGAGCAGTTCTTC. V and J are TRBV5-1 and TRBJ2-1; 7 bases are a match to TRBD2. This CDR3 is built from 16 residues. Looked up from germline, CDR1 is SGHRS and CDR2 is YFSETQ. V lost 4 bases to trimming and J lost 1 base; unmatched junction nucleotides: 8.

This clonotype has ten or more counts. This rearrangement joins TRBV12-3 or TRBV12-4 to TRBJ1-1; D is undetermined. The CDR3 loop spans 12 amino acids. V gave up 4 bases and J gave up 6 bases, with 9 bases separating them. CDR3 in amino acids: CASSSRVSEAFF. The CDR3 DNA is TGTGCCAGCAGTTCGAGGGTGTCTGAAGCTTTCTTT.

This clonotype was seen ten or more times. CDR3 in amino acids: CASSFGQGATEAFF. The CDR3 DNA reads TGTGCCAGCAGTTTCGGACAGGGGGCTACTGAAGCTTTCTTT. V usage is TRBV6-1 and J usage is TRBJ1-1; TRBD1 agrees at 11 bases. The germline CDR1 and CDR2 sequences are MNHNS and SASEGT. The CDR3 is 14 amino acids. V gave up 5 bases and J gave up 5 bases; unmatched junction bases: 4.

This clonotype was observed many times. The chain is built from TRBV5-1 and TRBJ2-3; possible D gene TRBD1, 6 bases. This CDR3 region has 13 residues. Between the trimmed V and J ends, which lost 4 bases and 6 bases, there was a span of 12 bases. The germline V gene encodes CDR1 SGHRS and CDR2 YFSETQ. This CDR3 is CASSPGQPDTQYF. The CDR3, as DNA: TGCGCCAGCAGCCCTGGACAGCCCGATACGCAGTATTTT.

In its sample, this clonotype was seen a few times. This sequence joins TRBV6-1 and TRBJ1-3; TRBD1 might be the D (5 bases). V lost 6 bases and J 2 bases, leaving 14 bases between the germline ends. The CDR3 runs to 15 residues. Germline V gives CDR1 MNHNS, CDR2 SASEGT. The CDR3 loop reads CASRPDLGAGNTIYF. The CDR3 bases are TGTGCCAGCAGGCCTGACCTGGGGGCTGGAAACACCATATATTTT.

At least ten counts were recorded for this clonotype. The gene calls are TRBV13 and TRBJ2-1, with TRBD1 matching 10 bases. Germline CDR1 is PRHDT and CDR2 is FYEKMQ (reference sequence). CDR3 length: 18 residues. Trimming took 5 bases from V and 3 from J; bases not matched to a gene: 13. The CDR3 DNA sequence: TGTGCCAGCAGCCCTAATTACCCCGGGACAGGGGTCTACAATGAGCAGTTCTTC. The encoded protein is CASSPNYPGTGVYNEQFF.